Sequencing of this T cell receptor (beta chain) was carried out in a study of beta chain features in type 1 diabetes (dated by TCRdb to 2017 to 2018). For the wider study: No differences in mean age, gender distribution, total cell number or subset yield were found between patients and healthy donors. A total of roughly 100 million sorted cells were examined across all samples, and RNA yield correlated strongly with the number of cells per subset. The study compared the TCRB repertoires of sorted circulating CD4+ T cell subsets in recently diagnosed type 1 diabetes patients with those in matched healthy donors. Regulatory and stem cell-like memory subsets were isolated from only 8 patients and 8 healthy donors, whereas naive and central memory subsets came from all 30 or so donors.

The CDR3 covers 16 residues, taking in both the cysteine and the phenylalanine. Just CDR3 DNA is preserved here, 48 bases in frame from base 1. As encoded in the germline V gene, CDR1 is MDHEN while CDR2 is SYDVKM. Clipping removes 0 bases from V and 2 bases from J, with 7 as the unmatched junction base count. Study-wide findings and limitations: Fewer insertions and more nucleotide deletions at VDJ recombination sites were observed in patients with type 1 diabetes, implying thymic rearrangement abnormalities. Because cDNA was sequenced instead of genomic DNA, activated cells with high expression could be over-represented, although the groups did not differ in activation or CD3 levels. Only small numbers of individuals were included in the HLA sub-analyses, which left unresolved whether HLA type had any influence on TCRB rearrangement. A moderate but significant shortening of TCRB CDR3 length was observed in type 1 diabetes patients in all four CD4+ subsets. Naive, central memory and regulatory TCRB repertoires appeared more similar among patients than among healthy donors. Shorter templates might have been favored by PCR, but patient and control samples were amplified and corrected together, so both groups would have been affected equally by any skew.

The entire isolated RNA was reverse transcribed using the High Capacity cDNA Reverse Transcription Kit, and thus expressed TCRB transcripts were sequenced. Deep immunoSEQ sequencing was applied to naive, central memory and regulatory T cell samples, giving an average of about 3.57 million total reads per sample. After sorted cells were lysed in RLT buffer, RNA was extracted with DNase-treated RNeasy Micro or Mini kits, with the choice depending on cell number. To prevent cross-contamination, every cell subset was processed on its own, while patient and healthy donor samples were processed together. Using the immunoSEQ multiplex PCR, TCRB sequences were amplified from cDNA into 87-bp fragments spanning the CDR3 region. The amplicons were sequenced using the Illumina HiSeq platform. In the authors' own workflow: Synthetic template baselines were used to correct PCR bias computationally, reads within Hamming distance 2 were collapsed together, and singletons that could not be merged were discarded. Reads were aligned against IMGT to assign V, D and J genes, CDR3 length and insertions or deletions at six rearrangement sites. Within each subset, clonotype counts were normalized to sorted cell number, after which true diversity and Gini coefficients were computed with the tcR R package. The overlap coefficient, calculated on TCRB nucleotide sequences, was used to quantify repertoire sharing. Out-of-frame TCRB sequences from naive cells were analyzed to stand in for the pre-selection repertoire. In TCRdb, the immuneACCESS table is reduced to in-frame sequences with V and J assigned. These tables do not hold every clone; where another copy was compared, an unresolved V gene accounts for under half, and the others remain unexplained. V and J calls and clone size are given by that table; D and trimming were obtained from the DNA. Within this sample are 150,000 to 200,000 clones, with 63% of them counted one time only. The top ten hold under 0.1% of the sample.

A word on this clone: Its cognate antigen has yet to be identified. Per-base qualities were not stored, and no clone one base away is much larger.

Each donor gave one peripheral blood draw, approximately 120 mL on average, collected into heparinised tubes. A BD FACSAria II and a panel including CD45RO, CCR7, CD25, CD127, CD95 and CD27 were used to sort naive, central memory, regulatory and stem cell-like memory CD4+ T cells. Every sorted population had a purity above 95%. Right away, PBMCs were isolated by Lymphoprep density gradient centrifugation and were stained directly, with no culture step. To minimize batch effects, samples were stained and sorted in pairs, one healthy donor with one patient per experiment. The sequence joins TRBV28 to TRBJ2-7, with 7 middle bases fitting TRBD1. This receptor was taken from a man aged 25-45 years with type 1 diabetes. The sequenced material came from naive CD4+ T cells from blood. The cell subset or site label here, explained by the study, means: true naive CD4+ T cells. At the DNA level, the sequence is TGTGCCAGCAGTTTATGGAAAACAGGGGTTACCTACGAGCAGTACTTC. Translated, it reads CASSLWKTGVTYEQYF.